Presented here are 14 T cell receptor beta chains from one specimen sequenced in a study of blood T cells in healthy people across ages. Next came a second PCR, run for about 6 to 12 cycles, which used a sample-barcoded 5' primer along with a J-beta primer mix. TCRdb re-analysed the 5' RACE reads in MiXCR, keeping a single row per CDR3 protein. The sample has 1.5 million to 2 million distinct CDR3 sequences, 28% seen once; the top ten hold 6.5% to 8.5%. The sequencing input was blood. The receptors here all came from a woman aged 25-40 years in good health.

This clonotype was detected only a few times. Its ends do not fully match the called genes, so a read error is possible. The rearrangement links TRBV20-1 to TRBJ1-4, with unresolved D. CDR3 length: 13 amino acids. Per the germline V gene, CDR1 is DFQATT and CDR2 is SNEGSKA (reference sequence). CDR3 sequence: CSARDREGGKRFF. CDR3 DNA: TGCAGTGCTAGAGATCGGGAGGGTGGAAAACGGTTTTTT.

This clonotype came up many times. This sequence joins TRBV11-2 and TRBJ2-5, with D tentatively TRBD2 (5 bases). The CDR3 has 13 residues. The germline V gene encodes CDR1 SGHAT and CDR2 FQNNGV. V lost 3 bases, J lost 3 bases, and 8 bases lay in between. The CDR3 is CASSFGLEETQYF. DNA of the CDR3: TGTGCCAGCAGCTTCGGACTCGAAGAGACCCAGTACTTC. The complete variable domain, with remaining parts taken from reference TRBV11-2 and TRBJ2-5, reads EAGVAQSPRYKIIEKRQSVAFWCNPISGHATLYWYQQILGQGPKLLIQFQNNGVVDDSQLPKDRFSAERLKGVDSTLKIQPAKLEDSAVYLCASSFGLEETQYFGPGTRLLVL.

The chain links TRBV29-1 to TRBJ1-2, with 7 bases matching TRBD1. The CDR3 length is 18 residues. Germline CDR1 is SQVTM and CDR2 is ANQGSEA. V dropped 4 bases and J dropped 1; count of bases not matched to a gene: 18. CDR3 sequence reads: CSVGTYIRGQVINYGYTF. The CDR3 DNA follows: TGCAGCGTTGGGACTTACATCAGAGGACAGGTGATTAACTATGGCTACACCTTC.

V usage is TRBV6-4 and J usage is TRBJ2-1; TRBD2 agrees at 10 bases. The CDR3 sequence is 16 residues long. Germline CDR1 MRHNA, CDR2 SNTAGT. With 8 bases clipped from V and 8 bases from J, the junction kept 15 bases outside the gene matches. The CDR3 region is CASAKGMAAGGYEQFF. CDR3 DNA sequence: TGTGCCAGCGCCAAGGGGATGGCAGCGGGAGGGTATGAGCAGTTCTTC.

This chain uses TRBV19 with TRBJ2-1; 7 nucleotides match TRBD2. V trimming: 8 bases; J trimming: 6 bases; junction bases outside the gene matches: 4. In germline, CDR1 is LNHDA, CDR2 SQIVND (reference sequence). There are 12 residues in the CDR3. The CDR3 protein is CASEGRGNEQFF. CDR3 in DNA: TGTGCCAGTGAGGGGAGGGGCAATGAGCAGTTCTTC.

The rearrangement joins TRBV5-1 to TRBJ1-2; TRBD1 is a possible D gene (6 bases). This CDR3 has 13 residues. CDR1 and CDR2 (germline): SGHRS, YFSETQ. Deletions cut 5 bases from V and 2 bases from J, with 10 bases between. In DNA form, the CDR3 reads TGCGCCAGCAGGAAACAGGGCAACTATGGCTACACCTTC. Translation gives CASRKQGNYGYTF.

This clonotype was counted many times. The rearrangement joins TRBV29-1 to TRBJ2-7; no definite D call. V was trimmed by 4 bases and J by 3 bases, leaving 10 bases between them. The germline CDR1 and CDR2 sequences are SQVTM and ANQGSEA. This CDR3 is 12 amino acids long. This CDR3 reads CSVASNYYEQYF. The CDR3 nucleotides are TGCAGCGTTGCTTCCAACTACTACGAGCAGTACTTC.

This clonotype was observed at least ten times. The V call is TRBV5-5, the J call TRBJ2-5; 9 bases match TRBD2. The J segment lost 7 bases and the V segment lost 4 bases, leaving 5 bases of the junction unmatched. This CDR3 spans 13 amino acids. From germline, CDR1 is SGHKS and CDR2 YYEKEE (reference sequence). CDR3 nucleotides: TGTGCCAGCAGCACGGGACTAGCCGGGACCCAGTACTTC. It encodes CASSTGLAGTQYF. The full variable domain, completed using reference TRBV5-5 and TRBJ2-5, is DAGVTQSPTHLIKTRGQQVTLRCSPISGHKSVSWYQQVLGQGPQFIFQYYEKEERGRGNFPDRFSARQFPNYSSELNVNALLLGDSALYLCASSTGLAGTQYFGPGTRLLVL.

As to this clonotype: It may be a read error: a sequence one base away is much more abundant. This chain uses TRBV3-1 with TRBJ2-6, with a possible D match to TRBD1 (5 bases). The CDR3 length is 15 residues. From germline, CDR1 is LGHDT and CDR2 YNNKEL (reference sequence). The CDR3 reads CANSQGHSGANVLTF. CDR3 in DNA: TGTGCCAACAGCCAAGGACATTCTGGGGCCAACGTCCTGACTTTC.

The table lists this clonotype with many counts. This chain joins TRBV20-1 and TRBJ2-3; 10 nucleotides line up with TRBD2. Losses at the gene ends were 6 bases for V and 4 bases for J; bases not matched to a gene: 10. Per germline, CDR1 DFQATT and CDR2 SNEGSKA (reference sequence). This CDR3 spans 15 amino acids. CDR3 in amino acids: CSAAVASGSPDTQYF. CDR3 coding DNA: TGCAGTGCCGCGGTGGCTAGCGGGAGCCCAGATACGCAGTATTTT.

This clonotype has only a few counts. The chain is built from TRBV5-1 and TRBJ2-3, with 10 bases matching TRBD2. This CDR3 is 14 amino acids long. J lost 6 bases, V lost 2 bases, and 3 bases had no gene match. Germline-derived CDR1 and CDR2 are SGHRS and YFSETQ. DNA of the CDR3: TGCGCCAGCAGCTTAACTAGCGGGGTGGATACGCAGTATTTT. This encodes CASSLTSGVDTQYF.

In its sample, this clonotype was seen a few times. The chain combines TRBV28 with TRBJ1-4; 10 positions agree with TRBD1. CDR3 length: 15 residues. V dropped 3 bases and J dropped 7; count of bases not matched to a gene: 5. CDR1 MDHEN and CDR2 SYDVKM come from the germline V gene. In DNA, the CDR3 is TGTGCCAGCAGTTTCTCGGGGACAGGGGCTGAAAAACTGTTTTTT. It is translated as CASSFSGTGAEKLFF.

This chain connects TRBV27 to TRBJ2-7; 7 bases match TRBD1. The CDR3 has 16 amino acids. J gave up 6 bases and V 8 bases, and 19 bases lay outside the gene matches. Germline V gene sequence: CDR1 MNHEY, CDR2 SMNVEV (reference sequence). The CDR3 loop is CASRHPNTGDVREQYF. CDR3 nucleotides: TGTGCCAGCCGCCACCCAAATACAGGGGATGTACGCGAGCAGTACTTC.

The chain couples TRBV5-1 to TRBJ1-6; 9 nucleotides line up with TRBD1. Trimming at V came to 4 bases and at J to 6 bases, leaving 5 bases not matched to a gene. This CDR3 has 15 residues. The germline gives CDR1 SGHRS, CDR2 YFSETQ. Here the CDR3 reads CASSGGQGLNSPLHF. The CDR3, as DNA: TGCGCCAGCAGCGGGGGACAGGGCCTTAATTCACCCCTCCACTTT.